One T cell receptor beta chain is described in this entry. TCRdb's copy holds only in-frame clones and misses some; the assay was immunoSEQ multiplex PCR. Among about 93,000 clones, approximately 90% were seen once, and the ten largest hold about 2.5%. This sample was included in a study of T cell responses to AZD1222 COVID-19 vaccine. Germline CDR1 is LGHDT and CDR2 is YNNKEL (reference sequence). With V trimmed by 1 base and J by 3 bases, 13 bases remained unmatched. The CDR3 has 19 residues. The source of this sequence is an adult who received the AZD1222 COVID-19 vaccine. J is TRBJ2-1 and V is TRBV3-1 (or the pseudogene TRBV3-2); 9 bases agree with TRBD1. The material sequenced was peripheral blood, taken 28 days after the second AZD1222 dose. The DNA for the CDR3 is TGTGCCAGCAGCCAAGTCTTAGCCCTGAAGGACAGGGGCTACAATGAGCAGTTCTTC. Its translation: CASSQVLALKDRGYNEQFF.